Sequencing of this TCR beta chain was carried out in a study of low-dose radiotherapy and immunotherapy resistance in tumors. Overall study context: Every six weeks patients received intravenous ipilimumab 1 mg/kg, and every two weeks they received intravenous nivolumab 240 mg.

The CDR3 has 12 amino acids. Trimming removed 5 bases at V and 6 bases at J, with 11 bases between. Germline CDR1 reads MDHEN; CDR2 reads SYDVKM. Time point denoted: before trial treatment. This clonotype has ten or more counts. First-strand cDNA used TRAV- and TRBV-specific primers, covering alpha and beta chains. An approximately 19-cycle PCR with a constant-region primer and V-primer adapter amplified TCRs. TCRdb processed the reads anew with MiXCR; each CDR3 protein has one entry. The sample carries tens of thousands of distinct CDR3 sequences, roughly 31% recorded once. The sequence derives from a female donor with ovarian cancer. This chain joins TRBV28 and TRBJ2-7; weak D call: TRBD2 (5 bases). The material sequenced was PBMCs, taken before treatment. The CDR3 DNA reads as TGTGCCAGCAGTCGAGGGTATGGCGAGCAGTACTTC. Amino acid sequence: CASSRGYGEQYF.